A single sample is the source of the 20 T cell receptor beta chains below, sequenced in a study of PD-L1 blockade in urothelial cancer. TCRdb keeps only in-frame clones here, not all; method: immunoSEQ multiplex PCR. The sample consists of some 60,000 clones, approximately 86% of them appearing once. The input for sequencing was PBMCs, taken around atezolizumab (anti-PD-L1) treatment. All receptors derive from a man in his forties or fifties with urothelial cancer.

The chain joins TRBV4-1 to TRBJ2-1; tentative D call: TRBD1 (6 bases). The CDR3 totals 17 residues. The ends were cut back, 0 bases at V and 4 bases at J, with 16 bases in the middle. Germline V CDR1 and CDR2: MGHRA, YSYEKL. Here the CDR3 reads CASSQDLGQMGYNEQFF. The CDR3 DNA follows: TGCGCCAGCAGCCAAGACCTGGGACAAATGGGGTACAATGAGCAGTTCTTC.

This rearrangement joins TRBV2 to TRBJ1-5; 7 bases align to TRBD1. J was trimmed by 7 bases and V by 6 bases; bases with no gene match: 9. The CDR3 spans 14 residues. Germline CDR1 is SNHLY and CDR2 is FYNNEI. CDR3 protein: CASSEKTGRQPQHF. CDR3 DNA: TGTGCCAGCAGCGAAAAGACAGGGCGACAGCCCCAGCATTTT.

The gene calls are TRBV27 and TRBJ2-3; TRBD2 matches at 10 bases. V gave up 5 bases and J gave up 5 bases; unmatched junction bases: 4. Germline V gene data show CDR1 as MNHEY and CDR2 as SMNVEV (reference sequence). The CDR3 runs 14 residues. In nucleotides, the CDR3 is TGTGCCAGCAGTCTGCGGACTAGCGGAGATACGCAGTATTTT. Translation gives CASSLRTSGDTQYF.

V and J are TRBV5-8 and TRBJ2-5; 9 bases line up with TRBD1. The germline CDR1 and CDR2 sequences are SGHTS and YDEGEE. This CDR3 is 14 amino acids long. V dropped 2 bases and J dropped 5; count of bases not matched to a gene: 4. The CDR3 nucleotides read TGTGCCAGCAGCTTTGGGACAGGGACCGAGACCCAGTACTTC. It yields the protein CASSFGTGTETQYF.

The table lists this clone with a count of one. The chain uses TRBV4-2 and TRBJ1-6; a possible D gene is TRBD1 (5 bases). V was pared by 4 bases and J by 2 bases, with 27 bases between. Germline CDR1 is LGHNA and CDR2 is YNFKEQ. The CDR3 runs to 21 residues. CDR3 residues: CASSLPPGREVKRPYNSPLHF. CDR3 sequence (DNA): TGTGCCAGCAGCCTCCCCCCAGGGCGTGAGGTAAAAAGGCCCTATAATTCACCCCTCCACTTT.

The V gene is TRBV18, the J gene TRBJ2-7, with 9 bases fitting TRBD2. Germline CDR1 is KGHSH and CDR2 is LQKENI. V gave up 4 bases and J gave up 4 bases; unmatched junction bases: 5. There are 14 residues in the CDR3. The CDR3 sequence is CASSLAGGPYEQYF. CDR3 coding DNA: TGTGCCAGCTCACTCGCGGGAGGGCCGTACGAGCAGTACTTC.

The CDR3 reads CAWSVIARNEQFF. The CDR3 nucleotides read TGTGCCTGGAGTGTAATCGCCAGGAATGAGCAGTTCTTC. The chain is built from TRBV30 and TRBJ2-1; D call uncertain. V lost 0 bases and J lost 7, with 10 bases in between. Germline V gene data show CDR1 as GTSNPN and CDR2 as SVGIG (reference sequence). CDR3 length equals 13 residues.

The chain joins TRBV30 to TRBJ2-3; D perhaps matches TRBD1 (6 bases). The CDR3 totals 13 residues. CDR1 is GTSNPN and CDR2 is SVGIG in the germline V gene (reference sequence). V lost 3 bases to trimming and J lost 3 bases, with 10 bases between them. The CDR3 spells CAWSLGTTDTQYF. The CDR3 DNA sequence: TGTGCCTGGAGCCTGGGGACAACAGATACGCAGTATTTT.

The chain uses TRBV30 and TRBJ2-1, with D possibly TRBD2 on 6 matching bases. The germline gives CDR1 GTSNPN, CDR2 SVGIG (reference sequence). The V and J ends lost 3 bases and 9 bases respectively, with 18 bases between them. This CDR3 is built from 14 residues. For the CDR3, the DNA is TGTGCCTGGAGCCGCCGCTCTGTTAGCGGTGAGCAGTTCTTC. Protein sequence: CAWSRRSVSGEQFF.

The chain is built from TRBV11-2 and TRBJ2-5, with D maybe TRBD2 (5 bases). The CDR3 has 14 amino acids. CDR1 and CDR2 (germline): SGHAT, FQNNGV. Trimming took off 2 bases at V and 2 bases at J, with 9 bases between the two ends. In DNA, the CDR3 is TGTGCCAGCAGCTTATCACAGCGGCAAGAGACCCAGTACTTC. Amino acid sequence: CASSLSQRQETQYF.

The chain joins TRBV28 to TRBJ2-7; the D gene is possibly TRBD1 (5 bases). The V gene's germline CDR1 is MDHEN and CDR2 SYDVKM. CDR3 length: 17 residues. The germline V and J ends were trimmed by 5 bases and 0 bases, with 20 bases remaining between them. CDR3 residues: CASSLPQVSSFSYEQYF. The CDR3 DNA reads as TGTGCCAGCAGTCTTCCACAGGTATCCTCCTTCTCCTACGAGCAGTACTTC.

There are a few counts of this clone. The chain carries TRBV28 and TRBJ1-4; weak D call: TRBD1 (5 bases). CDR1 and CDR2 from the germline V gene are MDHEN and SYDVKM. Trimming removed 11 bases from V and 5 bases from J, with 12 bases in between. The CDR3 has 12 residues. The CDR3 here is CAGGRENEKLFF. CDR3 DNA: TGTGCCGGGGGACGGGAGAATGAAAAACTGTTTTTT.

J is TRBJ2-5 and V is TRBV6-1, with TRBD1 matching over 10 bases. The CDR3 is 13 residues long. The V segment lost 9 bases and the J segment 11 bases; nucleotides outside the gene matches: 12. Germline V lookup: CDR1 MNHNS, CDR2 SASEGT. The CDR3, as DNA: TGTGCCAGTGGGGACAGGGGAATTGGAGAGCAGTACTTC. This gives the protein CASGDRGIGEQYF.

The chain links TRBV10-3 to TRBJ2-5; 7 positions agree with TRBD2. The CDR3 covers 16 residues. V trimming: 4 bases; J trimming: 1 base; junction bases outside the gene matches: 9. Germline CDR1 reads ENHRY; CDR2 reads SYGVKD. The CDR3 sequence is CAISGSSGNAQETQYF. CDR3 coding DNA: TGTGCCATCAGTGGGTCTAGCGGCAACGCCCAAGAGACCCAGTACTTC.

The chain links TRBV7-9 to TRBJ2-2; TRBD2 is a possible D gene (6 bases). V was trimmed by 3 bases and J by 0 bases, leaving 8 bases between them. Germline lookup yields CDR1 SEHNR and CDR2 FQNEAQ (reference sequence). This CDR3 region has 15 residues. The CDR3 loop is CASSLGGANTGELFF. CDR3 coding DNA: TGTGCCAGCAGCTTGGGCGGGGCGAACACCGGGGAGCTGTTTTTT.

The V and J genes are TRBV5-1 and TRBJ1-1, with D tentatively TRBD1 (6 bases). The ends were cut back, 0 bases at V and 6 bases at J, with 18 bases in the middle. In germline, CDR1 is SGHRS, CDR2 YFSETQ. The length of the CDR3 is 16 residues. This chain's CDR3 is CASSLALTGGRAEAFF. The CDR3 coding sequence is TGCGCCAGCAGCTTGGCCTTAACCGGGGGGCGTGCTGAAGCTTTCTTT. Supplemented by reference TRBV5-1 and TRBJ1-1, the full variable domain reads KAGVTQTPRYLIKTRGQQVTLSCSPISGHRSVSWYQQTPGQGLQFLFEYFSETQRNKGNFPGRFSGRQFSNSRSEMNVSTLELGDSALYLCASSLALTGGRAEAFFGQGTRLTVV.

The V call is TRBV10-3, the J call TRBJ2-2; D is perhaps TRBD1 (6 bases). V was cut by 7 bases and J by 2 bases, with 11 bases left in between. The CDR3 sequence is 14 residues long. Per germline, CDR1 ENHRY and CDR2 SYGVKD. CDR3 loop: CAIKSGQNTGELFF. DNA of the CDR3: TGTGCCATCAAATCGGGACAAAACACCGGGGAGCTGTTTTTT.

The chain links TRBV30 to TRBJ2-7, with D maybe TRBD1 (6 bases). The CDR3 totals 12 residues. Germline V gives CDR1 GTSNPN, CDR2 SVGIG (reference sequence). The V gene lost 5 bases and the J gene lost 4 bases, with 12 bases spanning the gap. In nucleotides, the CDR3 is TGTGCCTGGGGGGGACATTCGTACGAGCAGTACTTC. Its translation: CAWGGHSYEQYF.

The CDR3 sequence: CASSSLDSTYEQYF. CDR3 DNA: TGTGCCAGCAGTTCGCTAGACAGTACCTACGAGCAGTACTTC. V usage is TRBV27 and J usage is TRBJ2-7, with TRBD1 as a possible D gene (5 bases). The V gene's germline CDR1 is MNHEY and CDR2 SMNVEV (reference sequence). The CDR3 extends over 14 amino acids. Trimming removed 4 bases at V and 2 bases at J, with 12 bases between.

The rearrangement joins TRBV5-6 to TRBJ1-1, with D uncertain. Deletions cut 4 bases from V and 4 bases from J, with 11 bases between. CDR3 length equals 13 residues. Germline values: CDR1 SGHDT, CDR2 YYEEEE. CDR3 bases: TGTGCCAGCAGCGCCGAACTACCCACTGAAGCTTTCTTT. This codes for CASSAELPTEAFF.